This T cell receptor beta chain stems from a study of CD8+ T cells in alopecia areata. At the level of the study: Treated patients received oral tofacitinib, 5 to 10 mg twice daily. Treatment with tofacitinib (6 to 18 months) was followed by 6 months off drug. Whole-study findings and limits: Scalp data also include sequences from resident alphabeta T cells of normal skin. Many of the expanded lesional clones endured in scalp and blood while on tofacitinib.

Treatment reported: oral pan-JAK inhibitor, 5-10 mg twice daily. Sequencing templates came from extracted RNA that was reverse transcribed into cDNA. Profiled with immunoSEQ multiplex PCR; TCRdb holds only in-frame clones, not every one. The table lists fewer than 250,000 clones, more than 30% of them singletons, with under 0.55% in the top ten. Notes on this clone: Its antigen is unknown.

This specimen consisted of CD4+ T cells sorted from blood, obtained around week 31, from a patient treated with tofacitinib. This sequence was found in a human donor with alopecia areata.

The CDR3 spells CSGSGGYNEQFF. In DNA form, the CDR3 reads TGCAGCGGCAGCGGCGGGTACAATGAGCAGTTCTTC. The chain has TRBV29-1 and TRBJ2-1, with D tentatively TRBD2 (5 bases). Germline V gene lookup returns CDR1 SQVTM and CDR2 ANQGSEA. Between the trimmed V and J ends, which lost 7 bases and 4 bases, there was a span of 11 bases. The CDR3 covers 12 residues.